The next 25 T cell receptor beta chains were all read from a single sample in a study of beta chain features in type 1 diabetes. Reverse transcription of all isolated RNA meant that expressed TCRB transcripts were sequenced. Some clones are missing from TCRdb's copy, which holds only in-frame ones; the method was immunoSEQ multiplex PCR. The sample carries over 350,000 clones, roughly 15% recorded once. Specimen: naive CD4+ T cells from blood. The receptors shown here come from a woman in her late teens or twenties in good health.

The chain joins TRBV28 to TRBJ2-1, with TRBD2 matching 9 bases. V dropped 6 bases and J dropped 1; count of bases not matched to a gene: 19. This CDR3 region has 20 residues. Germline-derived CDR1 and CDR2 are MDHEN and SYDVKM. CDR3 sequence reads: CASSSAGTSHPLASYNEQFF. The CDR3 coding sequence is TGTGCCAGCAGCTCCGCCGGGACTAGCCACCCCTTGGCGTCCTACAATGAGCAGTTCTTC.

V is TRBV4-2 and J is TRBJ1-1; 10 nucleotides match TRBD1. The CDR3 spans 17 residues. V was clipped by 4 bases and J by 5 bases; unmatched bases: 13. Germline assignment: CDR1 LGHNA and CDR2 YNFKEQ. CDR3 nucleotide sequence: TGTGCCAGCAGCCCAACTCTGACAGGGGGCTCGAGGACTGAAGCTTTCTTT. This translates into CASSPTLTGGSRTEAFF.

The rearrangement joins TRBV2 to TRBJ1-2; TRBD1 matches 7 bases. This CDR3 region has 16 residues. With 6 bases clipped from V and 4 bases from J, the junction kept 14 bases outside the gene matches. CDR1 is SNHLY, CDR2 FYNNEI, per germline. CDR3 bases: TGTGCCAGCAGGGACTACTCTACAGGGGACCGCTATGGCTACACCTTC. This sequence encodes CASRDYSTGDRYGYTF.

This clone was counted a few times. This rearrangement joins TRBV13 to TRBJ2-1, with D uncertain. Trimming removed 4 bases from V and 6 bases from J, with 4 bases in between. CDR1 is PRHDT and CDR2 is FYEKMQ in the germline V gene (reference sequence). This CDR3 region has 11 residues. CDR3 loop: CASSSSNEQFF. The CDR3 DNA follows: TGTGCCAGCAGCTCTAGCAATGAGCAGTTCTTC.

This clone was counted once. V is TRBV10-3 and J is TRBJ1-1, with 8 bases that match TRBD1. The CDR3 runs 12 residues. The V gene end was trimmed by 8 bases and the J gene end by 1 base; junction bases not matched to a gene: 0. Germline V gene sequence: CDR1 ENHRY, CDR2 SYGVKD. This CDR3 reads CAIGQGNTEAFF. For the CDR3, the DNA is TGTGCCATCGGACAGGGGAACACTGAAGCTTTCTTT.

CDR3 in amino acids: CAWSGVSGSRYEQYF. As DNA, the CDR3 is TGTGCCTGGAGTGGGGTTAGCGGGAGTAGGTACGAGCAGTACTTC. The V and J genes are TRBV30 and TRBJ2-7, with TRBD2 matching 9 bases. J lost 4 bases, V lost 1 base, and 8 bases had no gene match. The CDR3 covers 15 residues. CDR1 is GTSNPN and CDR2 is SVGIG in the germline V gene (reference sequence).

The chain carries TRBV5-4 and TRBJ2-3; TRBD1 matches at 10 bases. Germline trimming cut 1 base from V and 8 bases from J; bases unmatched to any gene: 13. The CDR3 sequence is 17 residues long. In germline, CDR1 is SGHNT, CDR2 YYREEE (reference sequence). The CDR3 nucleotides are TGTGCCAGCAGCTTGCTGACAGGGGGCCCGTCGGGAGCTACGCAGTATTTT. This gives the protein CASSLLTGGPSGATQYF.

V usage is TRBV7-9 and J usage is TRBJ1-1; TRBD1 matches 7 bases. With V trimmed by 8 bases and J by 2 bases, 8 bases remained unmatched. This CDR3 is 14 amino acids long. CDR1 SEHNR and CDR2 FQNEAQ come from the germline V gene (reference sequence). CDR3 bases: TGTGCCAGCTGCGCACAGGGGTCCAACACTGAAGCTTTCTTT. Amino acids: CASCAQGSNTEAFF.

This clone was detected a few times. The V and J genes are TRBV30 and TRBJ2-7; 14 nucleotides line up with TRBD2. V shed 5 bases, J shed 9 bases, and the junction held 9 bases outside the gene matches. The germline CDR1 and CDR2 sequences are GTSNPN and SVGIG (reference sequence). The CDR3 runs 14 residues. The CDR3: CAWGPGLAGGGQYF. The CDR3 coding sequence is TGTGCCTGGGGCCCCGGACTAGCGGGAGGAGGGCAGTACTTC.

This sequence joins TRBV29-1 and TRBJ1-1; possibly TRBD1 for D (6 bases). This CDR3 contains 13 residues. V was shortened by 8 bases and J by 5 bases, with 18 bases between the two germline ends. Germline loops: CDR1 SQVTM, CDR2 ANQGSEA. CDR3 nucleotides: TGCAGCACCAGGGGTTTGGCACTGACTGAAGCTTTCTTT. Amino acids: CSTRGLALTEAFF.

This clone was counted only a few times. This chain uses TRBV6-5 with TRBJ2-1; 7 bases match TRBD1. CDR1 and CDR2 from the germline V gene are MNHEY and SVGAGI. This CDR3 spans 15 amino acids. V shed 7 bases, J shed 3 bases, and the junction held 9 bases outside the gene matches. The CDR3 nucleotides are TGTGCCAGCACCCAGACAGGGCAATTCTACAATGAGCAGTTCTTC. It translates to CASTQTGQFYNEQFF.

The table lists this clone with a few counts. The chain recombines TRBV27 with TRBJ2-5; D is perhaps TRBD1 (6 bases). V was cut by 3 bases and J by 5 bases, with 13 bases left in between. CDR3 length: 14 amino acids. Germline CDR1 is MNHEY and CDR2 is SMNVEV (reference sequence). The CDR3 loop is CASSLGTIPETQYF. CDR3 DNA: TGTGCCAGCAGTTTGGGGACAATTCCGGAGACCCAGTACTTC.

This clone was seen more than once but under ten times. The chain has TRBV19 and TRBJ1-1; 10 nucleotides line up with TRBD1. Per the germline V gene, CDR1 is LNHDA and CDR2 is SQIVND (reference sequence). V gave up 8 bases and J gave up 1 base; unmatched junction bases: 13. CDR3 length equals 17 residues. Here the CDR3 reads CASGPRTGGNPNTEAFF. The CDR3 nucleotides read TGTGCCAGTGGACCCAGGACAGGGGGTAACCCGAACACTGAAGCTTTCTTT.

In its sample, this clone was seen a few times. The genes are TRBV7-2 and TRBJ1-4, with 11 bases that match TRBD1. The length of the CDR3 is 15 residues. After removal of 5 bases from V and 8 bases from J, the junction contained 7 bases not matched to a gene. Germline V CDR1 and CDR2: SGHTA, FQGNSA. The chain's CDR3 is CASSPDRGQNEKLFF. As DNA, the CDR3 is TGTGCCAGCAGCCCGGACAGGGGGCAGAACGAAAAACTGTTTTTT.

The chain employs TRBV30 and TRBJ1-4; 7 positions match TRBD1. V dropped 0 bases and J dropped 7; count of bases not matched to a gene: 2. Germline V lookup: CDR1 GTSNPN, CDR2 SVGIG (reference sequence). The CDR3 sequence is 13 residues long. The chain's CDR3 is CAWSVQGIEKLFF. The CDR3 nucleotides are TGTGCCTGGAGTGTACAGGGGATTGAAAAACTGTTTTTT. Filled out from reference TRBV30 and TRBJ1-4, the complete variable domain reads SQTIHQWPATLVQPVGSPLSLECTVEGTSNPNLYWYRQAAGRGLQLLFYSVGIGQISSEVPQNLSASRPQDRQFILSSKKLLLSDSGFYLCAWSVQGIEKLFFGSGTQLSVL.

This clone was picked up a small number of times. The CDR3 sequence: CASSRGGGVMSYEQYF. The CDR3 bases are TGTGCCAGCAGCCGAGGAGGGGGCGTCATGTCCTACGAGCAGTACTTC. The chain employs TRBV27 and TRBJ2-7; the D gene is possibly TRBD1 (7 bases). V shed 6 bases and J shed 1 base, with 19 bases lying between them. Per germline, CDR1 MNHEY and CDR2 SMNVEV (reference sequence). The CDR3 extends over 16 amino acids.

This clone was detected a few times. V and J are TRBV20-1 and TRBJ1-2; a possible D gene is TRBD1 (5 bases). CDR1 is DFQATT, CDR2 SNEGSKA, per germline (reference sequence). The CDR3 has 11 residues. Between the trimmed V and J ends, which lost 8 bases and 6 bases, there was a span of 13 bases. The DNA for the CDR3 is TGCAGTCGAACCAAGGGGCATGGCTACACCTTC. Amino acid sequence: CSRTKGHGYTF.

V and J are TRBV5-4 and TRBJ2-1; 9 nucleotides agree with TRBD1. The CDR3 contains 16 residues. V lost 4 bases to trimming and J lost 2 bases; unmatched junction nucleotides: 7. Germline V lookup: CDR1 SGHNT, CDR2 YYREEE (reference sequence). CDR3 sequence (DNA): TGTGCCAGCAGCCCAACCCGGGACAGGGCCTACAATGAGCAGTTCTTC. Its translation: CASSPTRDRAYNEQFF.

This clone was observed a few times. V usage is TRBV6-5 and J usage is TRBJ2-2; D uncertain. Germline V gene data show CDR1 as MNHEY and CDR2 as SVGAGI. V was shortened by 5 bases and J by 5 bases, with 6 bases between the two germline ends. The CDR3 is 12 residues long. The CDR3 loop is CASSDTTGELFF. The CDR3 coding sequence is TGTGCCAGCAGTGACACGACCGGGGAGCTGTTTTTT.

This clone was counted only a few times. This rearrangement joins TRBV6-5 to TRBJ1-2; D is unresolved. The germline V gene has CDR1 MNHEY and CDR2 SVGAGI. Trimming stripped 2 bases from V and 4 bases from J, with 14 bases between. The CDR3 is made up of 15 amino acids. CDR3 DNA sequence: TGTGCCAGCAGTTACCGGCAGGAGGCTGCCTATGGCTACACCTTC. Translating it yields CASSYRQEAAYGYTF.

J is TRBJ1-2 and V is TRBV7-8; D gene uncertain. V lost 5 bases and J 5 bases, leaving 12 bases between the germline ends. The CDR3 is made up of 13 amino acids. Germline lookup yields CDR1 SGHVS and CDR2 FQNEAQ. The DNA for the CDR3 is TGTGCCAGCAGCGTTAGCAGCACGTATGGCTACACCTTC. This sequence encodes CASSVSSTYGYTF.

The chain links TRBV27 to TRBJ2-1, with TRBD2 identical over 14 bases. The CDR3 is 15 amino acids. After removal of 7 bases from V and 9 bases from J, the junction contained 8 bases not matched to a gene. Germline V CDR1 and CDR2: MNHEY, SMNVEV (reference sequence). CDR3 protein: CASKQQGLAGVEQFF. The DNA for the CDR3 is TGTGCCAGCAAACAACAGGGACTAGCGGGAGTTGAGCAGTTCTTC.

This clone turned up a few times. This chain joins TRBV9 and TRBJ2-1; 7 positions match TRBD2. Trimming cost V 4 bases and J 4 bases; bases outside gene matches: 11. This CDR3 comprises 16 residues. Germline V gene sequence: CDR1 SGDLS, CDR2 YYNGEE. CDR3 region: CASSKYSSGSYNEQFF. CDR3 sequence (DNA): TGTGCCAGCAGCAAGTACTCTAGCGGCAGTTACAATGAGCAGTTCTTC.

This clone was recorded a few times. J is TRBJ2-7 and V is TRBV28; D not certain. V lost 5 bases and J 2 bases, leaving 13 bases between the germline ends. The CDR3 runs 14 residues. Germline CDR1 is MDHEN and CDR2 is SYDVKM. This chain's CDR3 is CASSPQDFPYEQYF. The CDR3 DNA follows: TGTGCCAGCAGTCCCCAAGACTTTCCCTACGAGCAGTACTTC.

In its sample, this clone was seen a few times. The rearrangement uses TRBV5-1 and TRBJ2-7, with 10 bases matching TRBD1. Germline V gene lookup returns CDR1 SGHRS and CDR2 YFSETQ. J lost 5 bases, V lost 3 bases, and 5 bases had no gene match. This CDR3 spans 14 amino acids. DNA for the CDR3: TGCGCCAGCAGCTGGGGACAGGGGACCCACGAGCAGTACTTC. This translates into CASSWGQGTHEQYF.